The rows below give T cell receptor beta chains drawn from one sample of a study of blood T cell repertoires in COVID-19. Generated by immunoSEQ multiplex PCR, the TCRdb table keeps only in-frame clones and is missing some. The data show about 170,000 clones, roughly 88% seen once. The sequenced sample was PBMCs or T cells enriched from blood (not recorded which). Receptors were obtained from a man between 50 and 59 years old who had recovered from COVID-19. The CDR3 runs from the conserved cysteine through the conserved F or W. Each record gives: V gene, D gene, clone size, J gene, CDR3 protein, CDR3 DNA. The D gene is left open where the match is weak. Clone size is stated in some rows and not others, as once, few, many or a class when expanded.

TRBV7-2	TRBD2	few	TRBJ2-2	CASSRAGGHTGELFF	TGTGCCAGCAGCAGAGCGGGGGGGCACACCGGGGAGCTGTTTTTT
TRBV10-3	NA	NA	TRBJ1-5	CAISESGGSQPQHF	TGTGCCATCAGTGAGTCTGGAGGTAGTCAGCCCCAGCATTTT
TRBV28	NA	NA	TRBJ1-5	CASSLGRVNQPQHF	TGTGCCAGCAGTTTGGGCAGGGTTAATCAGCCCCAGCATTTT
TRBV11-2	TRBD2	NA	TRBJ2-7	CASSSGLAGNYEQYF	TGTGCCAGCAGCTCCGGACTAGCGGGGAACTACGAGCAGTACTTC
TRBV2	TRBD1	once	TRBJ2-1	CASSGTGGNYNEQFF	TGTGCCAGCAGTGGGACAGGGGGGAATTACAATGAGCAGTTCTTC
TRBV7-9	TRBD1	NA	TRBJ1-6	CASSARRGQSMGSPLHF	TGTGCCAGCAGCGCGAGAAGGGGACAGTCAATGGGATCACCCCTCCACTTT
TRBV24-1	NA	NA	TRBJ2-7	CATSDFVGGRNGEQYF	TGTGCCACCAGTGATTTCGTTGGGGGCAGGAATGGCGAGCAGTACTTC
TRBV3-1/TRBV3-2	TRBD1	NA	TRBJ1-5	CASSRTGSDQPQHF	TGTGCCAGCAGCCGGACAGGGTCGGATCAGCCCCAGCATTTT
TRBV5-1	NA	NA	TRBJ1-4	CASSLWANEKLFF	TGCGCCAGCAGCTTGTGGGCAAATGAAAAACTGTTTTTT
TRBV7-9	TRBD1	many	TRBJ1-5	CASSLGQGYSNQPQHF	TGTGCCAGCAGCTTAGGACAGGGATATAGCAATCAGCCCCAGCATTTT
TRBV28	NA	few	TRBJ2-1	CASSLLAGAFSYNEQFF	TGTGCCAGCAGTTTACTGGCGGGGGCCTTCTCCTACAATGAGCAGTTCTTC
TRBV7-8	TRBD2	NA	TRBJ2-1	CASSLARLAGVPSYNEQFF	TGTGCCAGCAGCTTAGCGAGACTAGCGGGGGTTCCCTCCTACAATGAGCAGTTCTTC
TRBV5-5	NA	NA	TRBJ1-1	CASSLSWRDTEAFF	TGTGCCAGCAGCTTAAGCTGGAGGGACACTGAAGCTTTCTTT
TRBV14	NA	NA	TRBJ1-2	CASSRRGGNYGYTF	TGTGCCAGCAGCCGCCGGGGGGGAAACTATGGCTACACCTTC
TRBV4-1	NA	NA	TRBJ1-5	CASSQGGWTLGGQPQHF	TGCGCCAGCAGCCAGGGGGGTTGGACTCTGGGGGGTCAGCCCCAGCATTTT
TRBV4-1	NA	NA	TRBJ1-4	CASSQDRTGEKLFF	TGCGCCAGCAGCCAAGACCGTACGGGTGAAAAACTGTTTTTT
TRBV7-9	NA	NA	TRBJ1-1	CASSLLEVPGTEAFF	TGTGCCAGCAGCTTGCTAGAGGTTCCCGGGACTGAAGCTTTCTTT
TRBV11-2	NA	NA	TRBJ2-2	CASSLHGRVDTGELFF	TGTGCCAGCAGCTTACACGGCAGGGTGGACACCGGGGAGCTGTTTTTT
TRBV3-1/TRBV3-2	NA	NA	TRBJ1-3	CASSHTGTTGNTIYF	TGTGCCAGCAGCCATACCGGGACAACTGGAAACACCATATATTTT
TRBV6-5	TRBD1	NA	TRBJ2-5	CASSSLTGAKTQYF	TGTGCCAGCAGTTCCCTGACAGGGGCGAAGACCCAGTACTTC
TRBV11-3	NA	once	TRBJ2-3	CASSLGGGDEAQYF	TGTGCCAGCAGCTTAGGGGGGGGCGACGAAGCGCAGTATTTT
TRBV3-1/TRBV3-2	NA	NA	TRBJ1-2	CASSQTQQGSGGYTF	TGTGCCAGCAGCCAAACTCAACAGGGTTCGGGCGGCTACACCTTC
TRBV21-1	NA	NA	TRBJ2-7	CASSKVSGYEQYF	TGTGCCAGCAGCAAAGTTTCCGGGTACGAGCAGTACTTC
TRBV11-1	NA	NA	TRBJ2-7	CASSPRGSYEQYF	TGTGCCAGCAGCCCCCGGGGGTCCTACGAGCAGTACTTC
TRBV5-1	NA	NA	TRBJ2-5	CASSLGGYQETQYF	TGCGCCAGCAGCTTGGGAGGGTACCAAGAGACCCAGTACTTC
TRBV27	NA	NA	TRBJ2-2	CASTNFWSGNTGELFF	TGTGCCAGCACCAACTTTTGGAGCGGTAACACCGGGGAGCTGTTTTTT
TRBV6-5	NA	NA	TRBJ2-1	CASSPTLGQNNEQFF	TGTGCCAGCAGTCCCACCCTAGGACAGAACAATGAGCAGTTCTTC
TRBV9	TRBD1	NA	TRBJ1-6	CASSGGQGYYNSPLHF	TGTGCCAGCAGCGGAGGACAGGGGTACTATAATTCACCCCTCCACTTT
TRBV12-3/TRBV12-4	TRBD1	NA	TRBJ2-7	CASRLHRGEQYF	TGTGCCAGCAGGCTTCACAGGGGCGAGCAGTACTTC
TRBV9	NA	NA	TRBJ2-3	CASSVGGVSTDTQYF	TGTGCCAGCAGCGTTGGCGGGGTTAGCACAGATACGCAGTATTTT
TRBV4-2	TRBD1	NA	TRBJ1-2	CASSLEGAYGYTF	TGTGCCAGCAGCCTCGAGGGGGCCTACGGCTACACCTTC
TRBV4-1	NA	NA	TRBJ2-4	CASSQPPRGETTKNIQYF	TGCGCCAGCAGCCAACCTCCCCGGGGAGAGACGACCAAAAACATTCAGTACTTC
TRBV18	TRBD1	NA	TRBJ1-5	CASSPDRVEPQHF	TGTGCCAGCTCACCTGACAGGGTGGAACCCCAGCATTTT
TRBV11-2	NA	NA	TRBJ1-3	CASSLTELVSGNTIYF	TGTGCCAGCAGCTTGACAGAACTCGTCTCCGGAAACACCATATATTTT
TRBV2	NA	NA	TRBJ1-5	CASRGAIGNQPQHF	TGTGCCAGCAGGGGGGCTATAGGCAATCAGCCCCAGCATTTT
TRBV6-4	TRBD2	many	TRBJ2-1	CASSGGTSGGSEQFF	TGTGCCAGCAGTGGCGGGACTAGCGGGGGGTCTGAGCAGTTCTTC
TRBV6-4	NA	NA	TRBJ1-6	CANGRDNSYNSPLHF	TGTGCCAACGGCCGGGACAACTCCTATAATTCACCCCTCCACTTT
TRBV10-3	NA	many	TRBJ1-5	CAISEKGDQPQHF	TGTGCCATCAGTGAAAAAGGGGATCAGCCCCAGCATTTT
TRBV9	TRBD1	NA	TRBJ1-3	CASSVAFATGQASSGNTIYF	TGTGCCAGCAGCGTAGCTTTCGCGACCGGACAGGCTAGCTCTGGAAACACCATATATTTT
TRBV28	TRBD1	NA	TRBJ1-2	CASSTIDRGRLGYTF	TGTGCCAGCAGCACAATTGACAGGGGGCGACTTGGCTACACCTTC
TRBV19	NA	NA	TRBJ2-2	CASVRQGKPGELFF	TGTGCCAGTGTACGCCAGGGGAAACCCGGGGAGCTGTTTTTT
TRBV7-9	NA	few	TRBJ1-4	CARRGNDLKEKLFF	TGTGCCAGGCGAGGTAACGACTTAAAGGAAAAACTGTTTTTT
TRBV18	NA	NA	TRBJ2-3	CASSLFSTDTQYF	TGTGCCAGCTCTTTATTTAGCACAGATACGCAGTATTTT
TRBV29-1	NA	NA	TRBJ1-2	CSVVTVSYGYTF	TGCAGCGTGGTGACAGTAAGCTATGGCTACACCTTC
TRBV19	NA	NA	TRBJ2-4	CASSIRQEVAKNIQYF	TGTGCCAGTAGTATTAGGCAGGAGGTGGCCAAAAACATTCAGTACTTC
TRBV28	NA	few	TRBJ1-6	CASSLSGVKPLHF	TGTGCCAGCAGTTTGTCGGGGGTGAAGCCCCTCCACTTT